These T cell receptor beta chains were read from a single sample in a study of blood T cell repertoires in COVID-19. Method: immunoSEQ multiplex PCR; TCRdb's copy keeps in-frame clones and lacks some. Counted here are more than 200,000 clones, 70% to 90% occurring once; the ten biggest clones make up roughly 4.9%. Sequences were obtained from peripheral blood. These receptors were taken from a woman aged 60 to 75 with COVID-19, enrolled during active disease. Each CDR3 is given with its conserved first and last residue. The order of the fields is V gene, clone size, J gene, D gene, CDR3 DNA, CDR3 protein. The D gene is left open where the match is weak. Rows give clone size only sometimes, using once, few, many, or a class for an expanded clone.

v_call: TRBV28
clone_size: once
j_call: TRBJ1-4
d_call: .
cdr3_nt: TGTGCCAGCAGCTATTTTGAGGGGGTTAGTGGAGAAAAACTGTTTTTT
cdr3_aa: CASSYFEGVSGEKLFF

v_call: TRBV13
clone_size: .
j_call: TRBJ2-1
d_call: .
cdr3_nt: TGTGCCAGCAGCTTGGGGCGGAACTACAATGAGCAGTTCTTC
cdr3_aa: CASSLGRNYNEQFF

v_call: TRBV6-4
clone_size: once
j_call: TRBJ1-1
d_call: .
cdr3_nt: TGTGCCAGCAGTGCCAATACAGGGAACACTGAAGCTTTCTTT
cdr3_aa: CASSANTGNTEAFF

v_call: TRBV5-6
clone_size: .
j_call: TRBJ1-2
d_call: TRBD1
cdr3_nt: TGTGCCAGCAGCGGGCCCCAGGGGGTCTATGGCTACACCTTC
cdr3_aa: CASSGPQGVYGYTF

v_call: TRBV24-1
clone_size: .
j_call: TRBJ2-1
d_call: .
cdr3_nt: TGTGCCACCAGTGATTTGCCTCGTGGGGCCTTCAATGAGCAGTTCTTC
cdr3_aa: CATSDLPRGAFNEQFF

v_call: TRBV4-1
clone_size: once
j_call: TRBJ2-1
d_call: TRBD1
cdr3_nt: TGCGCCAGCAGCCGCAATAGGGGGCATGAGCAGTTCTTC
cdr3_aa: CASSRNRGHEQFF

v_call: TRBV6-1
clone_size: .
j_call: TRBJ2-7
d_call: TRBD1
cdr3_nt: TGTGCCAGCAGTGAAGGAGGGGGCCTTTACGAGCAGTACTTC
cdr3_aa: CASSEGGGLYEQYF

v_call: TRBV28
clone_size: .
j_call: TRBJ1-1
d_call: .
cdr3_nt: TGTGCCAGCAGTTTAGTCGGTAACACTGAAGCTTTCTTT
cdr3_aa: CASSLVGNTEAFF

v_call: TRBV9
clone_size: .
j_call: TRBJ2-1
d_call: TRBD2
cdr3_nt: TGTGCCAGCAGCCCGGGGCTAGCGGGGAGTAATGAGCAGTTCTTC
cdr3_aa: CASSPGLAGSNEQFF

v_call: TRBV6-4
clone_size: .
j_call: TRBJ2-2
d_call: .
cdr3_nt: TGTGCCAGCGCCCCTGACTCCCCCCATGGGGAGCTGTTTTTT
cdr3_aa: CASAPDSPHGELFF

v_call: TRBV7-9
clone_size: .
j_call: TRBJ1-4
d_call: .
cdr3_nt: TGTGCCAGCAGCTTTGTGGGGCGGAAACTGTTTTTT
cdr3_aa: CASSFVGRKLFF

v_call: TRBV18
clone_size: .
j_call: TRBJ1-2
d_call: TRBD1
cdr3_nt: TGTGCCAGCTCACCCTTCGAGGGACAGGGGCCCGCAGGGGCCTATGGCTACACCTTC
cdr3_aa: CASSPFEGQGPAGAYGYTF

v_call: TRBV28
clone_size: .
j_call: TRBJ2-5
d_call: .
cdr3_nt: TGTGCCAGCAGTGAGGGGGGGAAAGAGACCCAGTACTTC
cdr3_aa: CASSEGGKETQYF

v_call: TRBV24-1
clone_size: .
j_call: TRBJ1-2
d_call: .
cdr3_nt: TGTGCCACCAGTGATTTACCGGGACTTTCACCGTCCGGCTATGGCTACACCTTC
cdr3_aa: CATSDLPGLSPSGYGYTF

v_call: TRBV28
clone_size: .
j_call: TRBJ1-4
d_call: TRBD1
cdr3_nt: TGTGCCAGCAGTAAAACAAGGACAGGGTTAAATGAAAAACTGTTTTTT
cdr3_aa: CASSKTRTGLNEKLFF

v_call: TRBV11-2
clone_size: .
j_call: TRBJ2-7
d_call: TRBD1
cdr3_nt: TGTGCCAGCAGCTTAACGGGACAGGGGTTTATCGACGAGCAGTACTTC
cdr3_aa: CASSLTGQGFIDEQYF

v_call: TRBV5-5
clone_size: .
j_call: TRBJ1-5
d_call: TRBD1
cdr3_nt: TGTGCCAGCAGCCTGGACGGACAGGGGGCGGTTCAGCCCCAGCATTTT
cdr3_aa: CASSLDGQGAVQPQHF

v_call: TRBV3-1/TRBV3-2
clone_size: .
j_call: TRBJ2-1
d_call: TRBD2
cdr3_nt: TGTGCCAGCAGCCAAGACGCAGGTTTTCTAGCGGGTGAGCAGTTCTTC
cdr3_aa: CASSQDAGFLAGEQFF

v_call: TRBV6-6
clone_size: .
j_call: TRBJ1-5
d_call: TRBD1
cdr3_nt: TGTGCCAGCAGTTCACCCGGGACAGGGGGGAATCAGCCCCAGCATTTT
cdr3_aa: CASSSPGTGGNQPQHF

v_call: TRBV27
clone_size: .
j_call: TRBJ2-5
d_call: TRBD2
cdr3_nt: TGTGCCAGCAGTCGTCTAGCGGGAGGCCTTACCGAAGAGACCCAGTACTTC
cdr3_aa: CASSRLAGGLTEETQYF

v_call: TRBV5-1
clone_size: .
j_call: TRBJ1-6
d_call: TRBD1
cdr3_nt: TGCGCCAGCAGCTTGCAGGGGGCCTACTATAATTCACCCCTCCACTTT
cdr3_aa: CASSLQGAYYNSPLHF

v_call: TRBV5-1
clone_size: .
j_call: TRBJ2-7
d_call: .
cdr3_nt: TGCGCCAGCAGTGGGCAGGGTGGATCCTACGAGCAGTACTTC
cdr3_aa: CASSGQGGSYEQYF

v_call: TRBV5-4
clone_size: .
j_call: TRBJ2-1
d_call: TRBD2
cdr3_nt: TGTGCCAGCAGCTCCCTAGGACTAGCGGGAGACCAGTTCTTC
cdr3_aa: CASSSLGLAGDQFF

v_call: TRBV14
clone_size: once
j_call: TRBJ2-1
d_call: .
cdr3_nt: TGTGCCAGCAGCCCTCAGCAAGAGGAAGCATACAATGAGCAGTTCTTC
cdr3_aa: CASSPQQEEAYNEQFF

v_call: TRBV5-1
clone_size: few
j_call: TRBJ2-3
d_call: TRBD2
cdr3_nt: TGCGCCAGCAGCCCGGGGACTAGCAGAACAGATACGCAGTATTTT
cdr3_aa: CASSPGTSRTDTQYF

v_call: TRBV12-3/TRBV12-4
clone_size: .
j_call: TRBJ2-7
d_call: .
cdr3_nt: TGTGCCAGCAGCTTAATACTCGGCGAGCAGTACTTC
cdr3_aa: CASSLILGEQYF

v_call: TRBV6-2/TRBV6-3
clone_size: .
j_call: TRBJ1-1
d_call: TRBD1
cdr3_nt: TGTGCCAGCAGTTTAGACAGGGGTTCCGAAGCTTTCTTT
cdr3_aa: CASSLDRGSEAFF

v_call: TRBV30
clone_size: .
j_call: TRBJ2-2
d_call: TRBD1
cdr3_nt: TGTGCCTGGACCAACCCAGGGGGCACCGGGGAGCTGTTTTTT
cdr3_aa: CAWTNPGGTGELFF

v_call: TRBV18
clone_size: .
j_call: TRBJ1-5
d_call: TRBD1
cdr3_nt: TGTGCCAGCTCACCTGGGACAGATCATAGCAATCAGCCCCAGCATTTT
cdr3_aa: CASSPGTDHSNQPQHF

v_call: TRBV15
clone_size: .
j_call: TRBJ1-1
d_call: .
cdr3_nt: TGTGCCACCAGCCCCCGCGGGATATTCACTGAAGCTTTCTTT
cdr3_aa: CATSPRGIFTEAFF

v_call: TRBV29-1
clone_size: .
j_call: TRBJ2-3
d_call: TRBD2
cdr3_nt: TGCAGCGTCGGACCCGGGACTAGCGGGGGCACAGATACGCAGTATTTT
cdr3_aa: CSVGPGTSGGTDTQYF

v_call: TRBV15
clone_size: .
j_call: TRBJ2-5
d_call: TRBD2
cdr3_nt: TGTGCCACCAGTCCCCGACTAGCGGGGGGGGAGACCCAGTACTTC
cdr3_aa: CATSPRLAGGETQYF

v_call: TRBV7-2
clone_size: .
j_call: TRBJ2-2
d_call: TRBD2
cdr3_nt: TGTGCCAGCAGCTTAGGTCTAGCGGGAGCCGGGGAGCTGTTTTTT
cdr3_aa: CASSLGLAGAGELFF

v_call: TRBV28
clone_size: few
j_call: TRBJ1-2
d_call: .
cdr3_nt: TGTGCCAGCAGTTCACATGGGGGGGGCGCCTATGGCTACACCTTC
cdr3_aa: CASSSHGGGAYGYTF

v_call: TRBV7-8
clone_size: .
j_call: TRBJ2-7
d_call: .
cdr3_nt: TGTGCCAGCAGCCGCAGTCAGAACTCCTACGAGCAGTACTTC
cdr3_aa: CASSRSQNSYEQYF

v_call: TRBV18
clone_size: .
j_call: TRBJ1-1
d_call: .
cdr3_nt: TGTGCCAGCTCACCAGCGAACAGTCAGGGCACTGAAGCTTTCTTT
cdr3_aa: CASSPANSQGTEAFF

v_call: TRBV18
clone_size: once
j_call: TRBJ2-7
d_call: TRBD1
cdr3_nt: TGTGCCAGCTCACCACCAACAGGGGGAGGCCACGAGCAGTACTTC
cdr3_aa: CASSPPTGGGHEQYF

v_call: TRBV25-1
clone_size: .
j_call: TRBJ2-1
d_call: TRBD2
cdr3_nt: TGTGCCAGCACCCCCGCGGTAGCGGGAAAGTGGAATGAGCAGTTCTTC
cdr3_aa: CASTPAVAGKWNEQFF

v_call: TRBV5-1
clone_size: .
j_call: TRBJ2-7
d_call: .
cdr3_nt: TGCGCCAGCAGCTCTGCGGGACTTGGGGCCTACGAGCAGTACTTC
cdr3_aa: CASSSAGLGAYEQYF

v_call: TRBV4-2
clone_size: .
j_call: TRBJ2-5
d_call: .
cdr3_nt: TGTGCCAGCAGCCGCGAAATACAAGAGACCCAGTACTTC
cdr3_aa: CASSREIQETQYF

v_call: TRBV18
clone_size: few
j_call: TRBJ1-5
d_call: .
cdr3_nt: TGTGCCAGCTCACCTTCAGAAAATCAGCCCCAGCATTTT
cdr3_aa: CASSPSENQPQHF

v_call: TRBV28
clone_size: .
j_call: TRBJ1-2
d_call: .
cdr3_nt: TGTGCCAGCAGCCGAGCCGATAACTATGGCTACACCTTC
cdr3_aa: CASSRADNYGYTF

v_call: TRBV15
clone_size: .
j_call: TRBJ1-1
d_call: .
cdr3_nt: TGTGCCACCAGCAGAGACAGAACCTTCACTGAAGCTTTCTTT
cdr3_aa: CATSRDRTFTEAFF

v_call: TRBV30
clone_size: .
j_call: TRBJ2-3
d_call: TRBD2
cdr3_nt: TGTGCCTGGAGTGTATTGGCCGGGGGCTGGACTAGCGGGCGGGGGGAAACAGATACGCAGTATTTT
cdr3_aa: CAWSVLAGGWTSGRGETDTQYF

v_call: TRBV27
clone_size: .
j_call: TRBJ2-3
d_call: .
cdr3_nt: TGTGCCAGCAGTCCCCGTAGCCGGGGGGCCGGTTTTATCGCAGATACGCAGTATTTT
cdr3_aa: CASSPRSRGAGFIADTQYF

v_call: TRBV20-1
clone_size: .
j_call: TRBJ1-6
d_call: .
cdr3_nt: TGCAGTGCTAGTTGGGGGGTCGGTTCACCCCTCCACTTT
cdr3_aa: CSASWGVGSPLHF

v_call: TRBV7-2
clone_size: .
j_call: TRBJ2-1
d_call: TRBD2
cdr3_nt: TGTGCCAGCAGCTCGGAGGGAGGGCTCAATGAGCAGTTCTTC
cdr3_aa: CASSSEGGLNEQFF

v_call: TRBV19
clone_size: .
j_call: TRBJ2-2
d_call: TRBD1
cdr3_nt: TGTGCCAGTACCAGGGGGATGAACACCGGGGAGCTGTTTTTT
cdr3_aa: CASTRGMNTGELFF

v_call: TRBV12-3/TRBV12-4
clone_size: few
j_call: TRBJ2-1
d_call: .
cdr3_nt: TGTGCCAGCAGTGGAAGGGGACTTGGTGAGCAGTTCTTC
cdr3_aa: CASSGRGLGEQFF

v_call: TRBV7-9
clone_size: .
j_call: TRBJ1-6
d_call: .
cdr3_nt: TGTGCCAGCAGCTTGGATGTCCCGGGTCATAATTCACCCCTCCACTTT
cdr3_aa: CASSLDVPGHNSPLHF

v_call: TRBV7-9
clone_size: .
j_call: TRBJ2-3
d_call: TRBD1
cdr3_nt: TGTGCCAGCAGCTCTTATATGCGGACAGGGGTTCGAGATACGCAGTATTTT
cdr3_aa: CASSSYMRTGVRDTQYF

v_call: TRBV6-5
clone_size: few
j_call: TRBJ2-1
d_call: TRBD1
cdr3_nt: TGTGCCAGCGCCTGGGACAGGGGGCGCTTCCAGTTCTTC
cdr3_aa: CASAWDRGRFQFF

v_call: TRBV7-8
clone_size: .
j_call: TRBJ2-7
d_call: .
cdr3_nt: TGTGCCAGCAGCTCGAGGGGGGGAGCCGACGAGCAGTACTTC
cdr3_aa: CASSSRGGADEQYF

v_call: TRBV6-6
clone_size: .
j_call: TRBJ1-6
d_call: .
cdr3_nt: TGTGCCAGCAGTTATGCGAGGGGAGGTTCACCCCTCCACTTT
cdr3_aa: CASSYARGGSPLHF

v_call: TRBV5-5
clone_size: .
j_call: TRBJ2-7
d_call: .
cdr3_nt: TGTGCCAGCAGCTTGGTTAGCTTTGGGGAGCAGTACTTC
cdr3_aa: CASSLVSFGEQYF